This T cell receptor (beta chain) was profiled in a study of shared clonotypes between healthy human individuals (dated by TCRdb to between 2020 and 2021). Turning to the overall study: The cohort comprised a couple of women and a few men aged 18 to 49 years. To estimate repertoire size and how much clonotype sharing occurs between individuals, the study deeply sequenced the blood TCR repertoires of several healthy adults. For each donor, CD4 naive and CD4 memory were each run on three plates, CD8 naive on two plates, and CD8 memory on one plate. Libraries were prepared and TCR repertoires were sequenced by different laboratories using diverse techniques, in order to increase sequencing depth and limit assay-specific biases. Each donor's leukapheresis produced roughly between roughly 0.9 and 9 billion PBMCs. Study-wide conclusions, independent of this receptor: Estimated clonotype richness was generally larger for naive than for memory subsets. Only blood was sampled, and tissue TCR repertoires likely differ from those in blood. Incomplete sequencing was indicated by rarefaction of sorted-subset datasets, despite the large sequencing depth. Pairwise subsampling indicated that sequencing depth was expected to affect the degree of clonotype sharing among donors. When several donors were compared, the shared fraction of clonotypes was roughly 5% for naive CD4, 3.5% for naive CD8, 2.3% for memory CD4, and less than 0.5% for memory CD8. Clonotypes shared by all four sorted-subset donors showed higher generation probabilities than non-shared clonotypes. The genetic and exposure-history diversity represented was limited by the small number of donors.

As to this clone: Its antigen is still unknown. No base qualities exist here, and no much larger clone lies one base off it.

Using the deep immunoSEQ assay, TCR CDR3 regions were amplified from genomic DNA by multiplex PCR. Extracted genomic DNA from each cell subset was spread evenly across all wells of several immunoSEQ 96-well plates, with each plate serving as a replicate. For sorted subsets, about 200 ng genomic DNA, equal to some 30,000 T cell genomes, was loaded into each replicate PCR. Purified libraries were measured with a Qubit 3.0 fluorometer, size-checked on a Bioanalyzer 2100, and measured again with the KAPA Library Quantification kit. A separate single-read 150-cycle Illumina NextSeq 550 flow cell was used to sequence each immunoSEQ 96-well plate. The original methods were these. The immunoSEQ output contained only junctional sequences without quality scores, so filtering could not match that applied to full-length reads. To assign V/J genes and CDR3, sequences were annotated against IMGT germline references using PyIR, a Python wrapper for IgBLAST v1.9. Reads with weak V/J assignments (E-value above 1e-6), missing CDR3, stop codons, out-of-frame junctions, or ambiguous translated residues were removed. V3J clonotypes were defined as sequences sharing the same inferred V gene, J gene, and CDR3 amino acid sequence. The percentage overlap between two repertoires was calculated by dividing the number of shared unique clonotypes by the size of the smaller repertoire. Richness of each repertoire was evaluated using RTK rarefaction, the Chao1 estimator, and Recon v2.1 estimates of unobserved clonotypes. Generation probabilities for all TCRbeta clonotypes obtained by the gDNA method from a handful of donors were computed using OLGA. Here the immuneACCESS table is served through TCRdb, limited to in-frame sequences with V and J called. Missing clones are a known gap in these copies; in checked studies unresolved V genes cover under half, and the rest lacks a known reason. V and J calls and clone size come straight from that table; D and trimming were deduced from the DNA. In this sample the table shows millions of clones, 85% to 95% of which occur a single time. The ten most abundant clones make up 0.13% of the sample.

Healthy HIV-negative adults with no recently reported acute infections or vaccinations were included as donors. Every donor was a Caucasian adult living in Nashville, Tennessee, USA. CD4+ T cells were enriched by magnetic negative selection, after which naive cells were positively selected on CD45RA and the negative fraction was taken as the memory subset. After blood collection by leukapheresis, PBMCs were isolated using Ficoll-Histopaque density gradient centrifugation and then cryopreserved in the vapor phase of liquid nitrogen. Analytical flow cytometry was used to check the purity and quantity of every magnetically sorted T cell population. From each sorted fraction, genomic DNA was isolated and quantified by UV absorbance on a Nanodrop 2000c. CDR1 and CDR2 were assigned from the germline V gene as SGHVS and FQNEAQ. Including cysteine and phenylalanine, the CDR3 has 11 amino acids. Of all the DNA, just the CDR3 is kept, 33 bases in frame from base 1. V loses 6 bases, J loses 5 bases, and the germline ends lie 8 bases apart.

The chain couples TRBV7-8 to TRBJ2-7; the D gene is not confidently resolved. Sequencing was done on a sample of naive CD4+ T cells sorted from blood. The intended sense of this specimen's cell subset or site label: CD45RA+ positively selected. This receptor was taken from a man aged 18 to 29 in good health. The nucleotide sequence is given as TGTGCCAGCAGTAGAGAGGACGAGCAGTACTTC. Its translation reads: CASSREDEQYF.